This T cell receptor beta chain was identified during a study of T cell changes during pregnancy in multiple sclerosis. This clone was counted once. TCRdb's table, derived via immunoSEQ multiplex PCR, lists solely in-frame clones and lacks some. The sample contains about 40,000 clones, around 90% of which appear only once. The sequence came from a female donor with multiple sclerosis, enrolled in a pregnancy study. The material sequenced was CD4+ T cells from peripheral blood mononuclear cells, taken before pregnancy.

CDR3 protein: CASGPGVEYGYTF. The CDR3, as DNA: TGTGCTAGTGGACCTGGAGTAGAATATGGCTACACCTTC. The rearrangement joins TRBV12-5 to TRBJ1-2; D gene ambiguous. The V and J ends lost 6 bases and 5 bases respectively, with 13 bases between them. Germline lookup yields CDR1 LGHNT and CDR2 FRNRAP. The CDR3 has 13 residues.